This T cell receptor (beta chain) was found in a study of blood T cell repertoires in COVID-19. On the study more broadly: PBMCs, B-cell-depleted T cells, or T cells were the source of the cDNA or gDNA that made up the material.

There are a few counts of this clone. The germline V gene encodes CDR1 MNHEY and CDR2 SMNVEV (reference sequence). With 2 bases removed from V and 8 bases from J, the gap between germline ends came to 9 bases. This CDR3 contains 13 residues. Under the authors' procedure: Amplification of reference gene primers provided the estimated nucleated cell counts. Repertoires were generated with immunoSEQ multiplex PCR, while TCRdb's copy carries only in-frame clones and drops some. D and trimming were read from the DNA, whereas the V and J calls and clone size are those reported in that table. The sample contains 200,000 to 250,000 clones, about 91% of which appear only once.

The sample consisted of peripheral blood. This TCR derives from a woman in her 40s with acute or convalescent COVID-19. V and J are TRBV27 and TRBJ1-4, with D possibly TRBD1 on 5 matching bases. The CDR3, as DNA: TGTGCCAGCAGTTTAATACGGGGGGAAAAACTGTTTTTT. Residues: CASSLIRGEKLFF.